One sample yielded the 21 T cell receptor beta chains listed below, sequenced in a study of blood T cell repertoires in COVID-19. Method: immunoSEQ multiplex PCR; TCRdb's copy keeps in-frame clones and lacks some. The table shows 120,000 to 150,000 clones, with 84% occurring only once. Sample: peripheral blood. These receptors came from a woman aged 45-65 years in a cohort sampled during active or convalescent COVID-19.

This clone was observed a single time. This chain uses TRBV7-6 with TRBJ2-5, with 11 nucleotides matching TRBD1. Germline loops: CDR1 SGHVS, CDR2 FNYEAQ. The J segment lost 7 bases and the V segment lost 6 bases, leaving 4 bases of the junction unmatched. The CDR3 is 13 amino acids. CDR3 bases: TGTGCCAGCAGTTCCGGGACAGGGGGGACCCAGTACTTC. Protein: CASSSGTGGTQYF. Using reference TRBV7-6 and TRBJ2-5 for the parts outside the CDR3, the full variable domain is GAGVSQSPRYKVTKRGQDVALRCDPISGHVSLYWYRQALGQGPEFLTYFNYEAQQDKSGLPNDRFSAERPEGSISTLTIQRTEQRDSAMYRCASSSGTGGTQYFGPGTRLLVL.

This clone was detected a few times. The chain is built from TRBV6-5 and TRBJ2-5, with 8 bases identical to TRBD1. The CDR3 totals 15 residues. CDR1 is MNHEY and CDR2 is SVGAGI in the germline V gene. V lost 2 bases, J lost 7 bases, and 9 bases stayed unmatched. The chain's CDR3 is CASSYNDRGRGTQYF. The CDR3 DNA sequence: TGTGCCAGCAGTTACAATGACAGGGGAAGAGGGACCCAGTACTTC.

The chain recombines TRBV5-1 with TRBJ2-3; 15 positions agree with TRBD2. Germline V gives CDR1 SGHRS, CDR2 YFSETQ. V lost 3 bases to trimming and J lost 5 bases; unmatched junction nucleotides: 13. The CDR3 contains 19 residues. The CDR3 loop reads CASSSTRWTSGGARDTQYF. The CDR3 DNA reads TGCGCCAGCAGCTCCACGCGGTGGACTAGCGGGGGGGCTAGAGATACGCAGTATTTT.

V is TRBV2 and J is TRBJ2-1; TRBD2 might be the D (6 bases). Germline lookup yields CDR1 SNHLY and CDR2 FYNNEI. The CDR3 totals 15 residues. With 6 bases removed from V and 5 bases from J, the gap between germline ends came to 17 bases. This chain's CDR3 is CASRVRDFRHNEQFF. The CDR3 DNA follows: TGTGCCAGCAGGGTTCGGGACTTCCGGCACAATGAGCAGTTCTTC. The variable domain in full, completed from reference TRBV2 and TRBJ2-1, reads EPEVTQTPSHQVTQMGQEVILRCVPISNHLYFYWYRQILGQKVEFLVSFYNNEISEKSEIFDDQFSVERPDGSNFTLKIRSTKLEDSAMYFCASRVRDFRHNEQFFGPGTRLTVL.

This clone was detected only once. The chain couples TRBV7-9 to TRBJ1-6, with D maybe TRBD1 (6 bases). With 5 bases removed from V and 0 bases from J, the gap between germline ends came to 11 bases. Per the germline V gene, CDR1 is SEHNR and CDR2 is FQNEAQ (reference sequence). This CDR3 comprises 16 residues. DNA for the CDR3: TGTGCCAGCAGCACCACAGGGAGCTCCTATAATTCACCCCTCCACTTT. This gives the protein CASSTTGSSYNSPLHF.

The rearrangement joins TRBV19 to TRBJ2-6, with 9 bases aligning to TRBD1. This CDR3 contains 18 residues. V gave up 1 base and J gave up 1 base; unmatched junction bases: 5. From germline, CDR1 is LNHDA and CDR2 SQIVND (reference sequence). The CDR3 loop is CASSIGYRGRSGANVLTF. The DNA of the CDR3 is TGTGCCAGTAGTATAGGGTACAGGGGGCGGTCTGGGGCCAACGTCCTGACTTTC.

This clone was counted a single time. The chain recombines TRBV9 with TRBJ1-3, with D perhaps TRBD1 (5 bases). This CDR3 region has 16 residues. Per the germline V gene, CDR1 is SGDLS and CDR2 is YYNGEE. Deletions cut 0 bases from V and 7 bases from J, with 17 bases between. The CDR3 is CASSVEQDPFWNTIYF. The CDR3 nucleotides read TGTGCCAGCAGCGTAGAACAGGATCCTTTTTGGAACACCATATATTTT.

Regarding this clone: An end of the junction does not agree with germline; a read error may underlie this. CDR3 sequence: CASSLVLVETQYF. The CDR3 DNA reads as TGTGCTAGCAGCTTAGTGTTAGTGGAGACCCAGTACTTC. The genes are TRBV7-7 and TRBJ2-5, with no clear D. From germline, CDR1 is SSHAT and CDR2 FNYEAQ (reference sequence). This CDR3 comprises 13 residues.

The chain has TRBV7-6 and TRBJ1-6, with 9 bases aligning to TRBD1. V lost 0 bases to trimming and J lost 7 bases; unmatched junction nucleotides: 4. There are 16 residues in the CDR3. Germline CDR1 reads SGHVS; CDR2 reads FNYEAQ. CDR3 amino acids: CASSLAGQGLNSPLHF. CDR3 sequence (DNA): TGTGCCAGCAGCTTAGCTGGACAGGGGCTGAATTCACCCCTCCACTTT.

The chain uses TRBV5-1 and TRBJ1-4; 11 nucleotides line up with TRBD1. Germline lookup yields CDR1 SGHRS and CDR2 YFSETQ. The CDR3 has 19 residues. V shed 1 base and J 2 bases; nucleotides not matched to a gene: 10. CDR3 DNA sequence: TGCGCCAGCAGCTTGTGGGGGCTCGGACAGGGGGCGACTAATGAAAAACTGTTTTTT. Its translation is CASSLWGLGQGATNEKLFF.

V gene TRBV9 combines with J gene TRBJ2-5, with a possible D match to TRBD1 (6 bases). The CDR3 is made up of 14 amino acids. Germline V lookup: CDR1 SGDLS, CDR2 YYNGEE. Trimming pared 3 bases from V and 3 bases from J, leaving 12 bases between. The CDR3 DNA reads TGTGCCAGCAGCGCCGGGACATGGAAAGAGACCCAGTACTTC. This encodes CASSAGTWKETQYF.

The chain links TRBV5-1 to TRBJ1-3; D remains unclear. The CDR3 runs to 15 residues. V lost 1 base and J lost 0, with 8 bases in between. The germline V gene encodes CDR1 SGHRS and CDR2 YFSETQ. The CDR3 is CASSLYGFSGNTIYF. CDR3 nucleotides: TGCGCCAGCAGCTTGTACGGGTTCTCTGGAAACACCATATATTTT. The full variable domain, in which reference TRBV5-1 and TRBJ1-3 provide the parts outside the CDR3, is KAGVTQTPRYLIKTRGQQVTLSCSPISGHRSVSWYQQTPGQGLQFLFEYFSETQRNKGNFPGRFSGRQFSNSRSEMNVSTLELGDSALYLCASSLYGFSGNTIYFGEGSWLTVV.

The V gene is TRBV5-1, the J gene TRBJ2-1; D may be TRBD2 (6 bases). Trimming removed 7 bases from V and 5 bases from J, with 13 bases in between. Per germline, CDR1 SGHRS and CDR2 YFSETQ. There are 13 residues in the CDR3. CDR3 amino acids: CASQEGTHNEQFF. In nucleotides, the CDR3 is TGCGCCAGCCAGGAGGGGACCCACAATGAGCAGTTCTTC.

The sample holds one count of this clone. The chain links TRBV6-2 or TRBV6-3 to TRBJ1-1, with D hard to call. V was pared by 1 base and J by 4 bases, with 10 bases between. This CDR3 spans 14 amino acids. Germline-derived CDR1 and CDR2 are MNHEY and SVGEGT. CDR3 sequence reads: CASSYWEGSTEAFF. The CDR3 bases are TGTGCCAGCAGTTACTGGGAGGGATCCACTGAAGCTTTCTTT.

The chain combines TRBV27 with TRBJ2-3, with TRBD2 matching 15 bases. After removal of 4 bases from V and 2 bases from J, the junction contained 10 bases not matched to a gene. CDR1 MNHEY and CDR2 SMNVEV come from the germline V gene (reference sequence). The CDR3 loop spans 19 amino acids. CDR3 nucleotides: TGTGCCAGCAGTTCGACAACCGGGACTAGCGGGGGGACCACAGATACGCAGTATTTT. This sequence encodes CASSSTTGTSGGTTDTQYF.

The count of this clone is one. The chain links TRBV6-2 or TRBV6-3 to TRBJ1-2; tentatively, D is TRBD1 (6 bases). CDR1 is MNHEY, CDR2 SVGEGT, per germline. The CDR3 extends over 16 amino acids. V lost 5 bases and J lost 4, with 20 bases in between. The CDR3 region has the DNA TGTGCCAGCAGTATAATGTTGGGGGCGAGCTTCTATGGCTACACCTTC. It codes for CASSIMLGASFYGYTF.

This chain links TRBV19 with TRBJ2-2, with unresolved D. CDR1 is LNHDA, CDR2 SQIVND, per germline (reference sequence). The CDR3 has 16 amino acids. Trimming removed 3 bases at V and 5 bases at J, with 16 bases between. The CDR3 DNA reads TGTGCCAGTAGTATTTTACTCCAGAGAGGAACCGGGGAGCTGTTTTTT. Translated, it gives CASSILLQRGTGELFF. Based on the CDR3 plus reference TRBV19 and TRBJ2-2, the full variable domain is DGGITQSPKYLFRKEGQNVTLSCEQNLNHDAMYWYRQDPGQGLRLIYYSQIVNDFQKGDIAEGYSVSREKKESFPLTVTSAQKNPTAFYLCASSILLQRGTGELFFGEGSRLTVL.

The gene calls are TRBV5-1 and TRBJ2-5; D is possibly TRBD1 (8 bases). The ends were cut back, 0 bases at V and 5 bases at J, with 14 bases in the middle. Germline lookup yields CDR1 SGHRS and CDR2 YFSETQ. The CDR3 covers 15 residues. The CDR3 spells CASSLGTGRGETQYF. Here the CDR3 DNA reads TGCGCCAGCAGCTTGGGGACAGGGCGGGGGGAGACCCAGTACTTC.

The rearrangement joins TRBV18 to TRBJ1-3; D unclear. Per germline, CDR1 KGHSH and CDR2 LQKENI. CDR3 length equals 17 residues. The V gene lost 6 bases and the J gene lost 0 bases, with 18 bases spanning the gap. Here the CDR3 reads CASSPTHDTHSGNTIYF. The CDR3 DNA is TGTGCCAGCTCGCCTACCCACGACACCCACTCTGGAAACACCATATATTTT.

The chain joins TRBV10-3 to TRBJ2-6; the D gene is possibly TRBD2 (6 bases). The CDR3 runs to 14 residues. In germline, CDR1 is ENHRY, CDR2 SYGVKD. Trimming shortened V by 3 bases and J by 3 bases, and 6 bases separated the two germline ends. Here the CDR3 reads CAISDGGGANVLTF. CDR3 DNA: TGTGCCATCAGTGACGGGGGTGGGGCCAACGTCCTGACTTTC.

The chain carries TRBV10-1 and TRBJ1-1; D is possibly TRBD1 (6 bases). This CDR3 is built from 16 residues. The germline V gene encodes CDR1 WNHNN and CDR2 SYGVQD (reference sequence). V was cut by 6 bases and J by 6 bases, with 23 bases left in between. CDR3 bases: TGCGCCAGCAGCGCCGCTGACAGCCTAAAGGGGGCTGAAGCTTTCTTT. Protein product: CASSAADSLKGAEAFF.